Listed here are 23 T cell receptor beta chains from one sample, sequenced in a study of blood T cell repertoires in COVID-19. Generated by immunoSEQ multiplex PCR, the TCRdb table keeps only in-frame clones and is missing some. Found here are approximately 260,000 clones, 75% to 90% of them singletons; the top ten hold about 7%. The sequenced material came from peripheral blood. The receptors here all came from a man aged 55 to 69 who had recovered from COVID-19.

In nucleotides, the CDR3 is TGTGCCAGCAGCCAAGCCGGCCAGGCCCTAAGCTACACCTTC. This sequence encodes CASSQAGQALSYTF. The chain employs TRBV3-1 (or the pseudogene TRBV3-2) and TRBJ1-2; D is ambiguous. CDR1 and CDR2 (germline): LGHDT, YNNKEL (reference sequence). V was pared by 1 base and J by 9 bases, with 15 bases between. The CDR3 is 14 residues long.

The chain combines TRBV6-5 with TRBJ2-3, with no clear D. The CDR3 consists of 13 residues. Germline V gives CDR1 MNHEY, CDR2 SVGAGI. The V end was cut by 6 bases, the J end by 4 bases, with 11 bases between. CDR3 amino acids: CASSPGESDTQYF. The CDR3 region has the DNA TGTGCCAGCAGCCCCGGTGAATCAGATACGCAGTATTTT.

The chain couples TRBV11-2 to TRBJ2-2; a weak D match, TRBD2 (7 bases). Per the germline V gene, CDR1 is SGHAT and CDR2 is FQNNGV. CDR3 length: 15 amino acids. V lost 8 bases, J lost 3 bases, and 16 bases lay in between. The CDR3 DNA reads TGTGCCAGCCGTCGGGGGGCCGAGGACACCGGGGAGCTGTTTTTT. It is translated as CASRRGAEDTGELFF. Together with reference TRBV11-2 and TRBJ2-2, the CDR3 gives the full variable domain: EAGVAQSPRYKIIEKRQSVAFWCNPISGHATLYWYQQILGQGPKLLIQFQNNGVVDDSQLPKDRFSAERLKGVDSTLKIQPAKLEDSAVYLCASRRGAEDTGELFFGEGSRLTVL.

This chain joins TRBV6-5 and TRBJ2-7; 8 nucleotides agree with TRBD1. CDR3 length: 15 residues. J gave up 9 bases and V 5 bases, and 15 bases lay outside the gene matches. The germline gives CDR1 MNHEY, CDR2 SVGAGI. The CDR3 loop is CASSPGQAGRGGQYF. The CDR3, as DNA: TGTGCCAGCAGTCCGGGACAGGCGGGACGAGGGGGGCAGTACTTC.

This chain connects TRBV10-3 to TRBJ1-5; 7 bases agree with TRBD1. Germline assignment: CDR1 ENHRY and CDR2 SYGVKD. The CDR3 contains 15 residues. With V trimmed by 3 bases and J by 5 bases, 7 bases remained unmatched. The CDR3 coding sequence is TGTGCCATCAGTGAAAGGGACAGCAATTATCAGCCCCAGCATTTT. Translating gives CAISERDSNYQPQHF.

This chain joins TRBV11-2 and TRBJ2-7; the match to TRBD1 covers 8 bases. This CDR3 is 17 amino acids long. In germline, CDR1 is SGHAT, CDR2 FQNNGV. Trimming at V came to 5 bases and at J to 4 bases, leaving 16 bases not matched to a gene. The CDR3 region is CASSLKFGQGFVYEQYV. The CDR3 nucleotides are TGTGCCAGCAGCCTAAAGTTTGGACAGGGCTTCGTGTACGAGCAGTACGTC.

This chain joins TRBV18 and TRBJ1-5; possibly TRBD1 for D (6 bases). Per the germline V gene, CDR1 is KGHSH and CDR2 is LQKENI. This CDR3 region has 16 residues. V dropped 0 bases and J dropped 6 bases, with 15 bases sitting between them. The CDR3 coding sequence is TGTGCCAGCTCACCACCAGGGGGAAATTTTGGTCAGCCCCAGCATTTT. Its translation: CASSPPGGNFGQPQHF.

The chain links TRBV30 to TRBJ2-2; 9 bases map to TRBD2. In germline, CDR1 is GTSNPN, CDR2 SVGIG (reference sequence). The junction had 5 bases not matched to a gene; V was cut back by 2 bases and J by 4 bases. The CDR3 runs 15 residues. CDR3 region: CAWSRAGGITGELFF. CDR3 in DNA: TGTGCCTGGAGTCGTGCGGGGGGGATCACCGGGGAGCTGTTTTTT. Drawing the rest from reference TRBV30 and TRBJ2-2, the complete variable domain is SQTIHQWPATLVQPVGSPLSLECTVEGTSNPNLYWYRQAAGRGLQLLFYSVGIGQISSEVPQNLSASRPQDRQFILSSKKLLLSDSGFYLCAWSRAGGITGELFFGEGSRLTVL.

V usage is TRBV5-1 and J usage is TRBJ1-2; D ambiguous. The V gene's germline CDR1 is SGHRS and CDR2 YFSETQ. V dropped 0 bases and J dropped 3 bases, with 12 bases sitting between them. The CDR3 has 15 residues. DNA of the CDR3: TGCGCCAGCAGCTTGGCTGGTACAGCCTACTATGGCTACACCTTC. Its translation: CASSLAGTAYYGYTF.

V usage is TRBV5-1 and J usage is TRBJ1-1; tentative D call: TRBD1 (5 bases). Germline lookup yields CDR1 SGHRS and CDR2 YFSETQ. The CDR3 runs to 14 residues. V dropped 2 bases and J dropped 4 bases, with 12 bases sitting between them. Here the CDR3 DNA reads TGCGCCAGCAGCTTAGGGGAAGGTGGCACTGAAGCTTTCTTT. Protein product: CASSLGEGGTEAFF.

This sequence joins TRBV4-2 and TRBJ2-7; possibly TRBD2 for D (6 bases). The CDR3 consists of 16 residues. Germline CDR1 and CDR2: LGHNA and YNFKEQ. V was pared by 6 bases and J by 3 bases, with 21 bases between. This chain's CDR3 is CASSPDRGTGFYEQYF. In DNA, the CDR3 is TGTGCCAGCAGTCCGGACCGGGGGACGGGTTTCTACGAGCAGTACTTC.

V gene TRBV5-1 combines with J gene TRBJ1-2; 8 bases are a match to TRBD1. Looked up from germline, CDR1 is SGHRS and CDR2 is YFSETQ. The CDR3 runs 13 residues. J was trimmed by 8 bases and V by 4 bases; bases with no gene match: 7. The CDR3 reads CASSIGTGGGYTF. The DNA of the CDR3 is TGCGCCAGCAGCATCGGGACAGGCGGCGGCTACACCTTC.

In DNA, the CDR3 is TGTGCCAGCAGCGCCGCCGGGACAGATAATTCACCCCTCCACTTT. It translates to CASSAAGTDNSPLHF. The chain joins TRBV9 to TRBJ1-6; 7 positions agree with TRBD1. V lost 3 bases, J lost 5 bases, and 5 bases stayed unmatched. Per germline, CDR1 SGDLS and CDR2 YYNGEE. The CDR3 has 15 residues.

Comment on this clone: The identical CDR3 is also encoded by other nucleotide sequences in the sample. The V call is TRBV27, the J call TRBJ2-3; 10 bases line up with TRBD1. Unmatched junction bases numbered 6, after V lost 6 bases and J lost 3 bases. Per the germline V gene, CDR1 is MNHEY and CDR2 is SMNVEV (reference sequence). The CDR3 runs 15 residues. CDR3 loop: CASSAGTGVTDTQYF. In DNA, the CDR3 is TGTGCCAGCAGCGCCGGGACAGGGGTAACAGATACGCAGTATTTT.

The CDR3 region is CASSSGQGALADTQYF. Here the CDR3 DNA reads TGTGCCAGCAGTTCGGGACAGGGGGCTTTGGCAGATACGCAGTATTTT. This chain connects TRBV2 to TRBJ2-3; 12 nucleotides agree with TRBD1. Trimming at V came to 5 bases and at J to 4 bases, leaving 7 bases not matched to a gene. Germline loops: CDR1 SNHLY, CDR2 FYNNEI. The CDR3 has 16 amino acids.

V gene TRBV5-1 combines with J gene TRBJ2-1, with 9 bases matching TRBD1. The CDR3 length is 13 residues. The V and J ends lost 3 bases and 7 bases, in that order; junction bases with no gene match: 2. Looked up from germline, CDR1 is SGHRS and CDR2 is YFSETQ. The CDR3 region is CASSSQGANEQFF. CDR3 DNA: TGCGCCAGCAGCTCACAGGGGGCTAATGAGCAGTTCTTC.

This clone appeared a single time. The chain joins TRBV10-2 to TRBJ2-3; D may be TRBD1 (5 bases). V lost 3 bases and J 1 base, leaving 8 bases between the germline ends. Looked up from germline, CDR1 is WSHSY and CDR2 is SAAADI. The CDR3 covers 14 residues. The DNA for the CDR3 is TGCGCCAGCAGTGATGGACAACGCACAGATACGCAGTATTTT. Translating it yields CASSDGQRTDTQYF.

The CDR3 nucleotides are TGTGCCAGCAGCTTGACTAGCGGAGCCATCGATACGCAGTATTTT. Translation gives CASSLTSGAIDTQYF. The chain combines TRBV11-2 with TRBJ2-3, with 9 nucleotides matching TRBD2. J gave up 6 bases and V 3 bases, and 7 bases lay outside the gene matches. The germline V gene encodes CDR1 SGHAT and CDR2 FQNNGV. The CDR3 sequence is 15 residues long.

This clone was found a few times. The rearrangement uses TRBV5-6 and TRBJ2-5, with D possibly TRBD2 on 6 matching bases. This CDR3 is built from 14 residues. V dropped 2 bases and J dropped 9 bases, with 17 bases sitting between them. The V gene's germline CDR1 is SGHDT and CDR2 YYEEEE. The CDR3 region has the DNA TGTGCCAGCAGCTTAGCCTCGGGGGTTGGTCCCCAGTACTTC. Translated, it gives CASSLASGVGPQYF.

This clone was counted once. V is TRBV11-3 and J is TRBJ2-5; D is uncertain. This CDR3 has 15 residues. CDR1 and CDR2 (germline): SGHNT, YENEEA. The V end was cut by 5 bases, the J end by 3 bases, with 16 bases between. CDR3 loop: CASSRGARSEETQYF. In DNA, the CDR3 is TGTGCCAGCAGCCGTGGAGCGCGGTCAGAAGAGACCCAGTACTTC.

The chain links TRBV6-6 to TRBJ2-3, with unresolved D. V lost 7 bases to trimming and J lost 4 bases, with 15 bases between them. Germline V CDR1 and CDR2: MNHNY, SVGAGI (reference sequence). The CDR3 covers 14 residues. The CDR3 coding sequence is TGTGCCAGCAACGAACCCCGGTTCGCAGATACGCAGTATTTT. Its protein is CASNEPRFADTQYF.

V is TRBV2 and J is TRBJ2-2, with D perhaps TRBD2 (6 bases). The CDR3 loop spans 14 amino acids. V gave up 5 bases and J gave up 2 bases, with 9 bases separating them. Per the germline V gene, CDR1 is SNHLY and CDR2 is FYNNEI. CDR3 bases: TGTGCCAGCAGTTACGGGGGTAACACCGGGGAGCTGTTTTTT. This encodes CASSYGGNTGELFF.

V is TRBV18 and J is TRBJ1-1; the D is unclear. V lost 3 bases to trimming and J lost 0 bases, with 5 bases between them. The CDR3 spans 13 residues. Germline CDR1 is KGHSH and CDR2 is LQKENI. This CDR3 is CASSPLMNTEAFF. The CDR3 coding sequence is TGTGCCAGCTCACCCTTAATGAACACTGAAGCTTTCTTT. The variable domain in full, completed from reference TRBV18 and TRBJ1-1, reads NAGVMQNPRHLVRRRGQEARLRCSPMKGHSHVYWYRQLPEEGLKFMVYLQKENIIDESGMPKERFSAEFPKEGPSILRIQQVVRGDSAAYFCASSPLMNTEAFFGQGTRLTVV.